This T cell receptor (beta chain) was captured by sequencing in a study of blood T cells in healthy people across ages. Whole-study results and caveats: Because sorting was not performed, PBMCs prevented conclusive naive versus antigen-experienced comparison.

There are 14 residues in the CDR3. The trim removed 6 bases at V and 11 bases at J, leaving 10 bases unmatched. CDR1 and CDR2 (germline): MNHNS, SASEGT. A J-beta primer mix and a sample-barcoded 5' primer were used in a second PCR of about 6 to 12 cycles. TCRdb ran MiXCR on the 5' RACE reads and lists one entry per CDR3 protein. The sample has 720,000 or so distinct CDR3 sequences, roughly two fifths seen once; the top ten hold 25% to 30%. In the case of this clonotype: Its antigen is still unknown.

The sequence came from a man aged 80 or over in good health. The V call is TRBV6-1, the J call TRBJ2-4; 10 bases are a match to TRBD1. The specimen sequenced was blood. The CDR3 region has the DNA TGTGCCAGCAGCCGGGACAGGGGAGCGGTTTTTCAGTACTTC. It encodes CASSRDRGAVFQYF.